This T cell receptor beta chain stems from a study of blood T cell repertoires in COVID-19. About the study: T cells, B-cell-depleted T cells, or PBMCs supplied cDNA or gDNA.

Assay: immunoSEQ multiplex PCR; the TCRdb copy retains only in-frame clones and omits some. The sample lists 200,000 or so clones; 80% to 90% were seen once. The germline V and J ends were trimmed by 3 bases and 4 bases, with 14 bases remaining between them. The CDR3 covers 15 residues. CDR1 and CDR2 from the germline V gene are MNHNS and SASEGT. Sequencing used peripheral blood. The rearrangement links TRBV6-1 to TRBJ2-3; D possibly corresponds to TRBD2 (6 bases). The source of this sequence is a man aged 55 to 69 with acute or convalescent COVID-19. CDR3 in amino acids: CASSDNQRAADTQYF. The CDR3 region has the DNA TGTGCCAGCAGTGATAACCAGCGGGCCGCAGATACGCAGTATTTT.